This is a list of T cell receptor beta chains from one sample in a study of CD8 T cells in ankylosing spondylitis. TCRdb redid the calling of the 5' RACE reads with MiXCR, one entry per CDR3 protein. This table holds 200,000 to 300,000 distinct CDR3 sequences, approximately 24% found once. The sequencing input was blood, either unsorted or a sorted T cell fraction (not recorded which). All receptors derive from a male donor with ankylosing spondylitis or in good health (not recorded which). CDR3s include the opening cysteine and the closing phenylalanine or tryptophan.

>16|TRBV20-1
CSALHFGGSSYNEQFF
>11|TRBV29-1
CSVEAGKEQFF
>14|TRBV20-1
CSAARGQGIYEQYF
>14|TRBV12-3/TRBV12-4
CASSFVGRGNTIYF
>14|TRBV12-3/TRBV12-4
CASSLALGNTEAFF
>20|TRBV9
CASSPRPRGGGNYGTDTQYF
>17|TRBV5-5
CASSLAPGTSGADTQYF
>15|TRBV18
CASSPPGGHFYEQYF
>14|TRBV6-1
CASSQLTRGYEQYF
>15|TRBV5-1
CASSLAGHQSYEQYF
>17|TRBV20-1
CSARDWEEDRVPNEQFF
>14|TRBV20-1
CSAHNGGGTDTQYF
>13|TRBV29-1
CSVVGQGTDTQYF
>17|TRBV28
CASSRTGTVLAKNIQYF
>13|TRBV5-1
CASSFGAYNEQFF
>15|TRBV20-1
CSASVGGTSTGELFF
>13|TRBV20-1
CSAPGTSGYEQYF
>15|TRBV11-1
CASSRNLGGYTEAFF
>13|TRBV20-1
CSAGINSYNEQFF
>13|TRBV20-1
CSARSRRDEKLFF
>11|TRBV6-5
CASRLGNTIYF
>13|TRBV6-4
CASSPAGRGELFF
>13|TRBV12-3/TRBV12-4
CASSPAPPDTQYF
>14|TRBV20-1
CSAPLLAAGNEQFF
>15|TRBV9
CASSPRTESTDTQYF
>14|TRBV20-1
CSARPLFEDTEAFF
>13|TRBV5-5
CASNRGLNQPQHF
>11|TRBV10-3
CAISQTNEQFF
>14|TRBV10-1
CASSTGTAGTEAFF
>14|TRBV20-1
CSARAGTGRDEQYF
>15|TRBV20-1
CSASLRGSIESEQYF
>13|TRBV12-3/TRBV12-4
CASSSPGADEQYF